This T cell receptor delta chain was recovered during a study of gammadelta T cells in human blood. This clone ranks as large. The CDR3 sequence is 20 residues long. Germline V gene sequence: CDR1 TSWWSYY, CDR2 QGS. Trimming removed 1 base from V and 4 bases from J; junction bases left unmatched: 16. TCRdb reanalysed the RT-PCR reads with CATT. The sample holds roughly 200 delta-chain clones, about 16% seen once. Sequences were obtained from non-Vgamma9Vdelta2 gamma-delta T cells from cord blood. The receptor was isolated from a newborn. The chain links TRDV1 to TRDJ1, with 12 bases identical to TRDD3. For the CDR3, the DNA is TGTGCTCTTGGGGAACGGACCCAAAATCGTACTGGGGGATACCGCGATAAACTCATCTTT. Amino acids: CALGERTQNRTGGYRDKLIF.